This record covers a single T cell receptor beta chain. No antigen is known for it. This sample is part of a study of T cell responses to AZD1222 COVID-19 vaccine. General study points: Donors were largely white British and mainly female; clonal diversity was possibly underestimated. Sampling captured repertoires only after the peak T cell response. Seropositive at baseline were only a handful of AZD1222 recipients. Reports indicate that nearly half of spike-specific TCRs are directed at unmutated variant regions.

Some clones are missing from TCRdb's copy, which holds only in-frame ones; the method was immunoSEQ multiplex PCR. The sample lists about 110,000 clones, 89% occurring once. Germline CDR1 reads LNHNV; CDR2 reads YYDKDF (reference sequence). The length of the CDR3 is 14 residues. The V end lost 2 bases, the J end lost 6 bases, and 11 bases lay between the germline ends. J is TRBJ1-5 and V is TRBV15, with D hard to call. The source is an adult in good health. The specimen was peripheral blood, collected on day 0 of MenACWY control vaccination. As DNA, the CDR3 is TGTGCCACCAGCAGAACGGGCTTCGGTCAGCCCCAGCATTTT. Translated: CATSRTGFGQPQHF.